Presented here are 12 T cell receptor beta chains from one specimen sequenced in a study of T cell changes during pregnancy in multiple sclerosis. TCRdb's copy holds only in-frame clones and misses some; the assay was immunoSEQ multiplex PCR. The repertoire holds under 75,000 clones, with around 90% as singletons. The source material was peripheral blood, sampled in the third trimester of pregnancy. These receptors came from a female donor in good health, enrolled as a control in a pregnancy study.

The chain joins TRBV5-1 to TRBJ1-4; no reliable D call. The CDR3 loop spans 13 amino acids. Germline-derived CDR1 and CDR2 are SGHRS and YFSETQ. V gave up 2 bases and J gave up 4 bases, with 6 bases separating them. For the CDR3, the DNA is TGCGCCAGCAGCTTATCCTTTAATGAAAAACTGTTTTTT. Its translation is CASSLSFNEKLFF.

J is TRBJ2-7 and V is TRBV19; 9 bases map to TRBD1. V gave up 5 bases and J gave up 4 bases; unmatched junction bases: 9. The CDR3 sequence is 15 residues long. CDR1 LNHDA and CDR2 SQIVND come from the germline V gene (reference sequence). CDR3 sequence: CASSEAGQGDYEQYF. CDR3 in DNA: TGTGCCAGTAGTGAGGCGGGACAGGGTGATTACGAGCAGTACTTC.

This clone is medium-sized by share. The chain has TRBV28 and TRBJ1-6, with D hard to call. There are 15 residues in the CDR3. With 5 bases removed from V and 7 bases from J, the gap between germline ends came to 15 bases. The germline CDR1 and CDR2 sequences are MDHEN and SYDVKM. The CDR3 DNA reads TGTGCCAGCAGTCCCTGGGAGCTTTCAAATTCACCCCTCCACTTT. Encoded protein: CASSPWELSNSPLHF.

V gene TRBV4-2 combines with J gene TRBJ1-2, with no clear D. Germline assignment: CDR1 LGHNA and CDR2 YNFKEQ. This CDR3 is built from 17 residues. The ends were cut back, 1 base at V and 4 bases at J, with 19 bases in the middle. This chain's CDR3 is CASSQGTAALPSYGYTF. The CDR3 nucleotides are TGTGCCAGCAGCCAAGGAACCGCGGCGTTGCCCTCCTATGGCTACACCTTC.

The chain recombines TRBV5-1 with TRBJ2-2; 7 bases line up with TRBD2. Germline V lookup: CDR1 SGHRS, CDR2 YFSETQ. After removal of 2 bases from V and 4 bases from J, the junction contained 8 bases not matched to a gene. The CDR3 extends over 16 amino acids. CDR3 in amino acids: CASSLPSGVATGELFF. The CDR3 DNA is TGCGCCAGCAGCTTACCCAGCGGGGTGGCCACCGGGGAGCTGTTTTTT.

About this clone itself: Other DNA sequences of this sample code for an identical CDR3. The chain links TRBV27 to TRBJ2-7, with 7 bases identical to TRBD1. Germline-derived CDR1 and CDR2 are MNHEY and SMNVEV (reference sequence). The length of the CDR3 is 14 residues. The ends lost 5 bases at V and 4 bases at J; junction bases unmatched: 8. Here the CDR3 DNA reads TGTGCCAGCAGTACTCGGACAGGACCGTACGAGCAGTACTTC. Protein product: CASSTRTGPYEQYF.

DNA for the CDR3: TGTGCCAGCAGCTTACAGGGACAGGTCTATTCACCCCTCCACTTT. Its translation: CASSLQGQVYSPLHF. The chain links TRBV7-8 to TRBJ1-6; TRBD1 agrees at 8 bases. CDR1 and CDR2 (germline): SGHVS, FQNEAQ. The junction had 5 bases not matched to a gene; V was cut back by 2 bases and J by 8 bases. CDR3 length: 15 amino acids.

The CDR3 loop reads CASSQDVGRTPPYEQYF. The CDR3, as DNA: TGTGCCAGCAGCCAAGACGTTGGTAGGACTCCCCCCTACGAGCAGTACTTC. This chain joins TRBV14 and TRBJ2-7, with D tentatively TRBD2 (5 bases). Trimming pared 0 bases from V and 2 bases from J, leaving 17 bases between. There are 17 residues in the CDR3. The germline V gene has CDR1 SGHDN and CDR2 FVKESK. Using reference TRBV14 and TRBJ2-7 for the parts outside the CDR3, the full variable domain is EAGVTQFPSHSVIEKGQTVTLRCDPISGHDNLYWYRRVMGKEIKFLLHFVKESKQDESGMPNNRFLAERTGGTYSTLKVQPAELEDSGVYFCASSQDVGRTPPYEQYFGPGTRLTVT.

DNA of the CDR3: TGTGCCAGCAGTCTGAGACTTAACACCGGGGAGCTGTTTTTT. The encoded protein is CASSLRLNTGELFF. The chain couples TRBV28 to TRBJ2-2, with D uncertain. CDR3 length: 14 residues. Trimming pared 5 bases from V and 2 bases from J, leaving 9 bases between. Germline CDR1 MDHEN, CDR2 SYDVKM.

This chain connects TRBV7-2 to TRBJ1-2; perhaps TRBD1 as D (5 bases). V was clipped by 1 base and J by 9 bases, with 6 bases between them. The length of the CDR3 is 11 residues. From germline, CDR1 is SGHTA and CDR2 FQGNSA. CDR3 DNA: TGTGCCAGCAGCTTAGGGACAAGCTACACCTTC. As protein: CASSLGTSYTF.

This clone has a single count. The chain uses TRBV5-5 and TRBJ1-4; unclear D gene. The CDR3 contains 12 residues. Trimming took 7 bases from V and 7 from J, leaving 11 bases between them. Germline values: CDR1 SGHKS, CDR2 YYEKEE (reference sequence). CDR3 sequence reads: CASDRGGEKLFF. The DNA for the CDR3 is TGTGCCAGCGACCGGGGAGGTGAAAAACTGTTTTTT. Looking up the rest from reference TRBV5-5 and TRBJ1-4 gives the full variable domain: DAGVTQSPTHLIKTRGQQVTLRCSPISGHKSVSWYQQVLGQGPQFIFQYYEKEERGRGNFPDRFSARQFPNYSSELNVNALLLGDSALYLCASDRGGEKLFFGSGTQLSVL.

The chain employs TRBV7-2 and TRBJ1-6; D perhaps matches TRBD1 (6 bases). The CDR3 is 15 amino acids. The V and J ends lost 4 bases and 9 bases respectively, with 16 bases between them. The V gene's germline CDR1 is SGHTA and CDR2 FQGNSA. The CDR3 reads CASSSKARTVSPLHF. CDR3 coding DNA: TGTGCCAGCAGCTCAAAGGCCCGGACAGTTTCACCCCTCCACTTT.